This note documents a single T cell receptor beta chain sequence. The V gene lost 4 bases and the J gene lost 6 bases, with 18 bases spanning the gap. Germline V gene lookup returns CDR1 LGHDT and CDR2 YNNKEL (reference sequence). The CDR3 spans 15 residues. The record originates from a study of blood T cell repertoires in COVID-19. Clones were sequenced by immunoSEQ multiplex PCR, and TCRdb holds only the in-frame ones, with some missing. The sample has just under 350,000 clones, more than 75% seen once. This chain uses TRBV3-1 (or the pseudogene TRBV3-2) with TRBJ1-1; D call uncertain. The sequence came from a woman aged 45 to 65 with COVID-19, enrolled during active disease. Sequencing was performed on peripheral blood. The CDR3 DNA sequence: TGTGCCAGCAGCCGCGGGCTAAAGATCCTTCCTGAAGCTTTCTTT. Translating it yields CASSRGLKILPEAFF.